The 14 T cell receptor beta chains below come from one sample, sequenced in a study of cytomegalovirus exposure and HLA in healthy donors. The primer mix had 60 Vbeta and 13 Jbeta primers. Assay used: immunoSEQ multiplex PCR; TCRdb lists only in-frame clones, some missing. The sample includes 150,000 or so clones, 70% to 90% of them seen just once. Sequencing was done on a sample of PBMCs. The origin of the receptors is a man aged 18 to 30 in good health and CMV-seropositive.

The chain recombines TRBV30 with TRBJ2-1, with D perhaps TRBD2 (5 bases). The CDR3 runs to 14 residues. V shed 0 bases and J shed 7 bases, with 13 bases lying between them. Germline lookup yields CDR1 GTSNPN and CDR2 SVGIG (reference sequence). The DNA of the CDR3 is TGTGCCTGGAGTGTAATAGCGCGCCGAAATGAGCAGTTCTTC. Protein: CAWSVIARRNEQFF.

In this sample, this clone turned up a few times. The chain combines TRBV5-1 with TRBJ2-3; unclear D gene. CDR1 and CDR2 from the germline V gene are SGHRS and YFSETQ. The CDR3 runs 13 residues. Trimming took off 4 bases at V and 0 bases at J, with 6 bases between the two ends. Here the CDR3 reads CASSRYSTDTQYF. DNA of the CDR3: TGCGCCAGCAGCCGGTACAGCACAGATACGCAGTATTTT.

This chain joins TRBV6-6 and TRBJ2-2, with D perhaps matching TRBD2 (5 bases). Germline-derived CDR1 and CDR2 are MNHNY and SVGAGI (reference sequence). Trimming shortened V by 0 bases and J by 5 bases, and 7 bases separated the two germline ends. The CDR3 runs 14 residues. The CDR3 DNA follows: TGTGCCAGCAGTTACTCGACTACAACCGGGGAGCTGTTTTTT. Translating gives CASSYSTTTGELFF.

The chain combines TRBV6-5 with TRBJ1-5; D gene ambiguous. The CDR3 has 14 residues. V shed 5 bases and J shed 6 bases, with 14 bases lying between them. CDR1 MNHEY and CDR2 SVGAGI come from the germline V gene. DNA for the CDR3: TGTGCCAGCAGTCGTACAGAGGGTAGTCAGCCCCAGCATTTT. Translating it yields CASSRTEGSQPQHF.

This clone was detected a few times. The V gene is TRBV7-6, the J gene TRBJ2-5; TRBD1 matches 8 bases. The germline V gene encodes CDR1 SGHVS and CDR2 FNYEAQ. J gave up 5 bases and V 5 bases, and 4 bases lay outside the gene matches. The CDR3 runs to 13 residues. CDR3 loop: CASSPGGRETQYF. DNA of the CDR3: TGTGCCAGCAGCCCAGGGGGCCGGGAGACCCAGTACTTC.

This chain connects TRBV4-2 to TRBJ2-1; TRBD2 agrees at 8 bases. The germline gives CDR1 LGHNA, CDR2 YNFKEQ. J gave up 0 bases and V 0 bases, and 13 bases lay outside the gene matches. This CDR3 has 20 amino acids. CDR3 sequence (DNA): TGTGCCAGCAGCCAAGATTGGGACGCGGGGGGCCTCAGCTCCTACAATGAGCAGTTCTTC. Translated: CASSQDWDAGGLSSYNEQFF.

The chain couples TRBV29-1 to TRBJ1-1; 7 bases agree with TRBD1. The V gene's germline CDR1 is SQVTM and CDR2 ANQGSEA. Trimming cost V 2 bases and J 4 bases; bases outside gene matches: 1. The CDR3 runs 12 residues. The CDR3 reads CSVESGGTEAFF. The CDR3 region has the DNA TGCAGCGTTGAATCAGGGGGCACTGAAGCTTTCTTT.

This sequence joins TRBV11-2 and TRBJ2-4; tentatively, D is TRBD1 (5 bases). Looked up from germline, CDR1 is SGHAT and CDR2 is FQNNGV. Trimming left V 5 bases short and J 0 bases short, with 17 bases between. The length of the CDR3 is 17 residues. This CDR3 reads CASSHNSRQIAKNIQYF. DNA for the CDR3: TGTGCCAGCAGCCACAATAGCCGACAGATAGCCAAAAACATTCAGTACTTC.

This clone turned up a few times. The chain links TRBV7-2 to TRBJ2-5, with D perhaps TRBD2 (5 bases). Germline lookup yields CDR1 SGHTA and CDR2 FQGNSA. V was pared by 0 bases and J by 1 base, with 9 bases between. The length of the CDR3 is 15 residues. CDR3 nucleotide sequence: TGTGCCAGCAGCTTAGCGTACGGACTCCAAGAGACCCAGTACTTC. Protein product: CASSLAYGLQETQYF.

The chain combines TRBV6-5 with TRBJ1-1, with TRBD1 identical over 7 bases. Germline V gene data show CDR1 as MNHEY and CDR2 as SVGAGI. The V and J ends lost 6 bases and 2 bases, in that order; junction bases with no gene match: 6. The CDR3 extends over 14 amino acids. The CDR3 DNA reads TGTGCCAGCAGCGCCGGGACAGTAAACACTGAAGCTTTCTTT. This encodes CASSAGTVNTEAFF.

Only one count was recorded for this clone. The chain joins TRBV5-4 to TRBJ1-1; the match to TRBD1 covers 8 bases. This CDR3 is 16 amino acids long. Germline loops: CDR1 SGHNT, CDR2 YYREEE (reference sequence). V lost 4 bases, J lost 7 bases, and 15 bases stayed unmatched. The CDR3 protein is CASSPSGGMGALEAFF. The CDR3 DNA is TGTGCCAGCAGCCCATCAGGGGGCATGGGGGCCCTTGAAGCTTTCTTT.

The chain uses TRBV7-2 and TRBJ1-1; 9 nucleotides align to TRBD1. CDR1 and CDR2 (germline): SGHTA, FQGNSA. This CDR3 comprises 15 residues. V was clipped by 5 bases and J by 4 bases; unmatched bases: 8. CDR3 amino acids: CASSQGQGRSTEAFF. In DNA, the CDR3 is TGTGCCAGCAGCCAAGGACAGGGGAGGTCCACTGAAGCTTTCTTT.

Worth noting for this clone: No DNA is shown, since the ends of the CDR3 on it are uncertain; the CDR3 is the one TCRdb lists. The gene calls are TRBV6-5 and TRBJ2-7; the tabulated D call, TRBD1, remains unverified against the DNA. Inclusive of both ends, the CDR3 amounts to 11 amino acids. Germline lookup yields CDR1 MNHEY and CDR2 SVGAGI. CDR3: CAIPVGAGAYF.

CDR3 nucleotides: TGTGCCAGCAGTGAGCCGGTAGCCCGACCCGGGGAGCTGTTTTTT. It encodes CASSEPVARPGELFF. The chain joins TRBV6-1 to TRBJ2-2; D call uncertain. Germline lookup yields CDR1 MNHNS and CDR2 SASEGT. The CDR3 loop spans 15 amino acids. The ends were cut back, 3 bases at V and 6 bases at J, with 14 bases in the middle.